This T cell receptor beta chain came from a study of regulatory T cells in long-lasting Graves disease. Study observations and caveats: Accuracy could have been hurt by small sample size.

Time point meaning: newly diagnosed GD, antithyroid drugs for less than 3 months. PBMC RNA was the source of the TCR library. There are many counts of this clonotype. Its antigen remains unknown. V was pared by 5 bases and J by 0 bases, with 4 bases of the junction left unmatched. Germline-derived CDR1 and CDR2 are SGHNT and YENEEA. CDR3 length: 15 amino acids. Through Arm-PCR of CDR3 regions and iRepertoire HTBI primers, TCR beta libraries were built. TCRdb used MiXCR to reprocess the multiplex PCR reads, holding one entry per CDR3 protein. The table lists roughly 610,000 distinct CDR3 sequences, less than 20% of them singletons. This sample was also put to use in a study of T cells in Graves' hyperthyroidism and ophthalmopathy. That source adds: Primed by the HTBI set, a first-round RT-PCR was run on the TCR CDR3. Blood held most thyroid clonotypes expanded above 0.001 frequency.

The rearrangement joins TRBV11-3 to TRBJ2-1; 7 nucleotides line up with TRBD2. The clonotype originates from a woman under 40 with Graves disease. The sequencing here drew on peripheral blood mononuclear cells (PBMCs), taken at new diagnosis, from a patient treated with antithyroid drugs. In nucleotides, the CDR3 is TGTGCCAGCAGCGCCGGGACTAACTCCTACAATGAGCAGTTCTTC. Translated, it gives CASSAGTNSYNEQFF.